This TCR beta chain is from a study of T cells in localized non-small cell lung cancer. Generated by immunoSEQ multiplex PCR, the TCRdb table keeps only in-frame clones and is missing some. This table holds 50,000 to 65,000 clones, around 80% found once. The CDR3 contains 15 residues. Germline CDR1 is SGHNT and CDR2 is YYREEE (reference sequence). With 4 bases clipped from V and 7 bases from J, the junction kept 9 bases outside the gene matches. The TCR sequence derives from a woman aged 35 to 70 with stage II lung adenocarcinoma. The V call is TRBV5-4, the J call TRBJ2-1; 9 bases are shared with TRBD1. The material sequenced was PBMCs, taken before any cancer treatment. The CDR3 bases are TGTGCCAGCAGCCGGCGACAGGGGGTCGCGAATGAGCAGTTCTTC. Amino acid sequence: CASSRRQGVANEQFF. Full variable domain (remainder filled in from reference TRBV5-4 and TRBJ2-1): ETGVTQSPTHLIKTRGQQVTLRCSSQSGHNTVSWYQQALGQGPQFIFQYYREEENGRGNFPPRFSGLQFPNYSSELNVNALELDDSALYLCASSRRQGVANEQFFGPGTRLTVL.